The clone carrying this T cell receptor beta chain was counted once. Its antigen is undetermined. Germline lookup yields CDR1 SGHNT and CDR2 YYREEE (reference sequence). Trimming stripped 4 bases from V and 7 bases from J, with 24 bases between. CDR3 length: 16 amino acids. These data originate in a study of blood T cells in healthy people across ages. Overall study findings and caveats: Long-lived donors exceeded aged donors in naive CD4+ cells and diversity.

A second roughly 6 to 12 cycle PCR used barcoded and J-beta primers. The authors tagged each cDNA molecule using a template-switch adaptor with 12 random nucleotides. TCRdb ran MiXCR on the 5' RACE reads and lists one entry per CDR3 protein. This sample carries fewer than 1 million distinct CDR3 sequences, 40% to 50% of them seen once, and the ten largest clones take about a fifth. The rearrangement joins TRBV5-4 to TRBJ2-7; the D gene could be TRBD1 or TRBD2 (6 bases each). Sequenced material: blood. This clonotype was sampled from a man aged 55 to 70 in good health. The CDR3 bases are TGTGCCAGCAGCCACCACGTGGGGGGCGGACATCTAGAGCAGTACTTC. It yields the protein CASSHHVGGGHLEQYF.